Listed below are T cell receptor beta chains from one sample, sequenced in a study of T cells in Graves' hyperthyroidism and ophthalmopathy. TCRdb redid the calling of the multiplex PCR reads with MiXCR, one entry per CDR3 protein. The sample lists under 400,000 distinct CDR3 sequences; 14% were seen once. Sequences were obtained from blood. These receptors all come from a woman aged 60-70 years with Graves' hyperthyroidism. Each CDR3 is given with its conserved first and last residue. The D gene is left open where the match is weak. Clone size appears in some rows only: once, few, many, or a class for an expanded clone.

- 14 many TRBJ1-1 TRBV5-1 TGCGCCAGCAGTCTACAGGGAGAGGGGACTGAAGCTTTCTTT CASSLQGEGTEAFF
- 14 many TRBJ2-7 TRBV18 TGTGCCAGCTCGCAAACAGGGATCTCCTACGAGCAGTACTTC CASSQTGISYEQYF
TRBD1 15 many TRBJ2-3 TRBV27 TGTGCCAGCAGTAGTCCGGGACAGGGAACAGATACGCAGTATTTT CASSSPGQGTDTQYF
- 14 few TRBJ2-1 TRBV15 TGTGCCACCATCCAGCGTGGGGGAACTAATGAGCAGTTCTTC CATIQRGGTNEQFF
- 13 many TRBJ2-5 TRBV12-5 TGTGCTAGTGCCCCTCAGCGGGAAGAGACCCAGTACTTC CASAPQREETQYF
- 12 many TRBJ2-5 TRBV2 TGTGCCAGCAGTGAAGATGGGGAGACCCAGTACTTC CASSEDGETQYF
- 12 many TRBJ1-2 TRBV30 TGTGCCTGGAGTACTAATGGCTATGGCTACACCTTC CAWSTNGYGYTF
TRBD2 15 many TRBJ2-1 TRBV6-1 TGCGCCAGCAGACGAGCGGGAGGACTAAACAATGAGCAGTTCTTC CASRRAGGLNNEQFF
TRBD1 14 - TRBJ2-7 TRBV25-1 TGTGCCAGCAGTGATCCTGGACAGGGGGACGAGCAGTACTTC CASSDPGQGDEQYF
TRBD1 15 - TRBJ1-2 TRBV19 TGTGCCAGTAGTTCCCGGGACAGGGATAACTATGGCTACACCTTC CASSSRDRDNYGYTF
- 11 - TRBJ2-1 TRBV20-1 TGCAGTGCCCGCCGCTACAATGAGCAGTTCTTC CSARRYNEQFF
- 12 many TRBJ2-5 TRBV7-2 TGTGCCAGCAGCTTCGGCCAAGAGACCCAGTACTTC CASSFGQETQYF
TRBD2 18 many TRBJ2-5 TRBV7-8 TGTGCCAGCAGCCCCCGGAGGGGACTAGCGCGTGACCAAGAGACCCAGTACTTC CASSPRRGLARDQETQYF
- 13 - TRBJ2-7 TRBV19 TGTGCCAGTAGTATCTGGTGGTCCTACGAGCAGTACTTC CASSIWWSYEQYF
- 14 many TRBJ2-7 TRBV12-3/TRBV12-4 TGTGCCAGCAGCCTACTAGTAATCTCCTACGAGCAGTACTTC CASSLLVISYEQYF
- 14 - TRBJ2-7 TRBV5-1 TGCGCCAGCAGCTTGTTGGGCAGCCGCTACGAGCAGTACTTC CASSLLGSRYEQYF
TRBD1 15 few TRBJ2-4 TRBV7-9 TGTGCCAGCAGCCCCTTAGGGGGCACGGAAAACATTCAGTACTTC CASSPLGGTENIQYF
TRBD2 18 many TRBJ2-1 TRBV7-8 TGTGCCAGCAGCCTTCGGGGACTAGCGCTTGCATCCTACAATGAGCAGTTCTTC CASSLRGLALASYNEQFF
- 14 many TRBJ1-2 TRBV3-1 TGTGCCAGCAGCCAAGACAGGGTCAGCGGAGGCTACACCTTC CASSQDRVSGGYTF
TRBD2 19 - TRBJ2-1 TRBV20-1 TGCAGTGCCCGCACTAGCGGGATCCTTCAGATTCCAACCTACAATGAGCAGTTCTTC CSARTSGILQIPTYNEQFF
TRBD1 14 - TRBJ1-6 TRBV7-9 TGTGCCAGCAGCTTGGACAGGGGCCACGTGTCCCTCCACTTT CASSLDRGHVSLHF
TRBD2 17 - TRBJ2-3 TRBV3-1 TGTGCCAGCAGCCCGACAGGGCTAGCGGGAGGAACAGATACGCAGTATTTT CASSPTGLAGGTDTQYF
TRBD2 16 many TRBJ2-7 TRBV20-1 TGCAGTGCTAGAGGGAGGACGGGAGGAAATTCCTACGAGCAGTACTTC CSARGRTGGNSYEQYF
- 12 - TRBJ2-5 TRBV7-9 TGTGCCAGCAGCTCCAGGGTTGAGACCCAGTACTTC CASSSRVETQYF
TRBD2 15 many TRBJ2-2 TRBV7-8 TGTGCCAGCAGCCCAGCGGGAGGGAACACCGGGGAGCTGTTTTTT CASSPAGGNTGELFF
TRBD2 14 few TRBJ2-1 TRBV11-3 TGTGCCAGCAGCTCTAGCGGGAGAGTTAATGAGCAGTTCTTC CASSSSGRVNEQFF
TRBD2 13 - TRBJ2-7 TRBV19 TGTGCCAGTAGACTAGCGGGAGACTACGAGCAGTACTTC CASRLAGDYEQYF
- 11 many TRBJ1-4 TRBV19 TGTGCCAGTAGTAGCGGGGAAAAACTGTTTTTT CASSSGEKLFF
- 16 - TRBJ1-5 TRBV4-1 TGCGCCAGCAGCCAAGATAAATGGGACGGGGGTCAGCCCCAGCATTTT CASSQDKWDGGQPQHF
- 14 many TRBJ1-6 TRBV27 TGTGCCAGCAGTTTACGGGATATGGGATCACCCCTCCACTTT CASSLRDMGSPLHF
- 14 many TRBJ2-2 TRBV12-3/TRBV12-4 TGTGCCAGCAGTTTGGCTTGGGGTACCGGGGAGCTGTTTTTT CASSLAWGTGELFF
TRBD1 15 many TRBJ1-1 TRBV5-6 TGTGCCAGCAGCACCCGACAGGGGGTGAACACTGAAGCTTTCTTT CASSTRQGVNTEAFF
- 12 - TRBJ2-7 TRBV28 TGTGCCAGCAGTTTGTTTTCCTACGAGCAGTACTTC CASSLFSYEQYF
- 15 - TRBJ1-5 TRBV10-3 TGTGCCATCAGTGGGCTCCAGGGTTCCAATCAGCCCCAGCATTTT CAISGLQGSNQPQHF
TRBD1 15 many TRBJ1-2 TRBV20-1 TGCAGTGCTACCTCCCCCGGGACAGGGAATTATGGCTACACCTTC CSATSPGTGNYGYTF
TRBD1 15 - TRBJ1-5 TRBV5-8 TGTGCCAGCAGCTTGACAGGGGGCATCAATCAGCCCCAGCATTTT CASSLTGGINQPQHF
- 16 - TRBJ1-2 TRBV14 TGTGCCAGCAGCCAAGATATCGGACAGAGGCTTCGGGGCTACACCTTC CASSQDIGQRLRGYTF
- 13 - TRBJ2-7 TRBV5-4 TGTGCCAGCCGATACATGGGAGGCTACGAGCAGTACTTC CASRYMGGYEQYF
- 16 - TRBJ2-3 TRBV2 TGTGCCAGCAGTAAACCTAGCGCGACTAGCACAGATACGCAGTATTTT CASSKPSATSTDTQYF
TRBD1 18 many TRBJ2-7 TRBV28 TGTGCCAGCAGTTTCCCCCTCCCTCTTGACAGGGTTCAGTACGAGCAGTACTTC CASSFPLPLDRVQYEQYF
- 13 few TRBJ1-1 TRBV5-1 TGCGCCAGCACCCCAGGAGGGGTCGAGGGAGCTTTCTTT CASTPGGVEGAFF
- 15 many TRBJ2-5 TRBV6-2/TRBV6-3 TGTGCCAGCAGTTACTCGTACAGGTGGAGAGAGACCCAGTACTTC CASSYSYRWRETQYF
- 15 - TRBJ2-7 TRBV14 TGTGCCAGCAGCGGACCAGGGGCCTGGAACTACGAGCAGTACTTC CASSGPGAWNYEQYF
- 15 - TRBJ2-4 TRBV12-3/TRBV12-4 TGTGCCAGCAGTTTAGAGGGACTAGCCAAAAACATTCAGTACTTC CASSLEGLAKNIQYF
- 14 - TRBJ1-4 TRBV30 TGTGCCTGGAGCCCGACAGGACTAAATGAAAAACTGTTTTTT CAWSPTGLNEKLFF
TRBD2 14 many TRBJ2-2 TRBV13 TGTGCCGCCCAGGGACTAGCCGGCACCGGGGAGCTGTTTTTT CAAQGLAGTGELFF
TRBD1 16 few TRBJ1-6 TRBV7-2 TGTGCCAGCAGCCTAGAACCGGGACAGGGAAATTCACCCCTCCACTTT CASSLEPGQGNSPLHF
- 10 many TRBJ2-7 TRBV7-3 TGTGCCAGCAGGTACTACGAGCAGTACTTC CASRYYEQYF
- 16 many TRBJ2-2 TRBV12-3/TRBV12-4 TGTGCCAGCAGTTTAGCGTCAGGGGTGGACACCGGGGAGCTGTTTTTT CASSLASGVDTGELFF
- 16 - TRBJ1-2 TRBV15 TGTGCCACCAGCAGAGGGGGTACCACTACAAACTATGGCTACACCTTC CATSRGGTTTNYGYTF
TRBD2 12 - TRBJ2-1 TRBV29-1 TGCAGCGTTGTTCTAGCGGGAGGGGAGCAGTTCTTC CSVVLAGGEQFF
TRBD1 15 few TRBJ2-3 TRBV13 TGTGCCAGCAGCCAGACAGGGGCGCGCACAGATACGCAGTATTTT CASSQTGARTDTQYF
TRBD2 19 many TRBJ2-5 TRBV28 TGTGCCAGCAGTTTATGGTTGGGACTAGCGGGTCAGGGAGGAGAGACCCAGTACTTC CASSLWLGLAGQGGETQYF
- 15 many TRBJ2-4 TRBV2 TGTGCCAGCAGATGGGGGAGTGAATTCAAAAACATTCAGTACTTC CASRWGSEFKNIQYF
TRBD1 16 few TRBJ2-1 TRBV5-1 TGCGCCAGCAGCTCCTACCGGGACAGGAGGGTCAATGAGCAGTTCTTC CASSSYRDRRVNEQFF
TRBD1 14 many TRBJ2-1 TRBV18 TGTGCCAGCTCACGACAGGGGAACGACAATGAGCAGTTCTTC CASSRQGNDNEQFF
- 13 many TRBJ2-3 TRBV5-1 TGCGCCAGCAGCTTGGGCCAAGGAGATACGCAGTATTTT CASSLGQGDTQYF
TRBD1 18 few TRBJ1-3 TRBV27 TGTGCCAGCAGTTTCGGGGGGACAGGGGGCTACTCTGGAAACACCATATATTTT CASSFGGTGGYSGNTIYF